This T cell receptor beta chain derives from a study of blood T cell repertoires in COVID-19. The V and J ends lost 4 bases and 2 bases, in that order; junction bases with no gene match: 5. Per germline, CDR1 SGDLS and CDR2 YYNGEE. CDR3 length: 15 residues. Repertoires were generated with immunoSEQ multiplex PCR, while TCRdb's copy carries only in-frame clones and drops some. Here the sample spans under 95,000 clones, around 85% being singletons. What was sequenced was peripheral blood. The TCR originated in a man in his 70s with acute or convalescent COVID-19. The chain is built from TRBV9 and TRBJ2-1; 8 bases align to TRBD2. The CDR3, as DNA: TGTGCCAGCAGCCTAACTAGCGGCCCCTACAATGAGCAGTTCTTC. The encoded protein is CASSLTSGPYNEQFF. Based on the CDR3 plus reference TRBV9 and TRBJ2-1, the full variable domain is DSGVTQTPKHLITATGQRVTLRCSPRSGDLSVYWYQQSLDQGLQFLIQYYNGEERAKGNILERFSAQQFPDLHSELNLSSLELGDSALYFCASSLTSGPYNEQFFGPGTRLTVL.